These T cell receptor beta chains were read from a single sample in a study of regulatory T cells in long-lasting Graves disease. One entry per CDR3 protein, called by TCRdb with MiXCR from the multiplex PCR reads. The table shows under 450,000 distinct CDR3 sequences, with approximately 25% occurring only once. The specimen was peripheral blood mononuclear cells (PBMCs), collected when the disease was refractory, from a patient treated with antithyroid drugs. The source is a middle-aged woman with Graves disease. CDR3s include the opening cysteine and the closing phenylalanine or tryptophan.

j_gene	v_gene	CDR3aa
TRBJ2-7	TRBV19	CASSPRHFETGGEQYF
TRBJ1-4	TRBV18	CASSPQQMIRRDSNEKLFF
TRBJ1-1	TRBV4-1	CASSQVVLGQLNTEAFF
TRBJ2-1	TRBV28	CASSLLADLSNEQFF
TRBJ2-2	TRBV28	CASSPRNTGELFF
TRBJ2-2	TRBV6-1	CASSRHGGATGELFF
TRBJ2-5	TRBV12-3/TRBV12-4	CASSLRGGQETQYF
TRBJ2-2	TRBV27	CASSREGELFF
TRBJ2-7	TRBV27	CASSFRQGGYEQYF
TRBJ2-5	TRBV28	CASSEAGTGARTQYF
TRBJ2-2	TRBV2	CASSGTSANTGELFF
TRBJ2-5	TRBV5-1	CASSLVFQETQYF
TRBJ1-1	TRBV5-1	CASSLIQTNTEAFF
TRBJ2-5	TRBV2	CASSEGRSGKKTQYF
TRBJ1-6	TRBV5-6	CASSPDRKNSPLHF
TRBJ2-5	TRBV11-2	CASRKPGQGQETQYF
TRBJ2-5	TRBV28	CASSLQGQAGVGKTQYF